These 24 T cell receptor beta chains came from one sample sequenced in a study of blood T cells in healthy people across ages. Primers used in a second PCR of about 6 to 11 cycles were a sample-barcoded 5' primer and a J-beta primer mix. MiXCR was run by TCRdb on the 5' RACE reads, yielding one entry per CDR3 protein. The sample has 780,000 or so distinct CDR3 sequences, roughly 56% seen once. The specimen was blood. The receptors shown here come from a man between 35 and 55 years old in good health.

The chain joins TRBV4-1 to TRBJ2-7, with 7 nucleotides matching TRBD1. The J call may be incorrect, as the DNA end agrees better with TRBJ2-5. The CDR3 is made up of 16 amino acids. Germline V gene data show CDR1 as MGHRA and CDR2 as YSYEKL. The DNA for the CDR3 is TGCGCCAGCAGCCAAGATCAAGGGGGCGCTTCGGAGACCCAGTACTTC. Translated, it gives CASSQDQGGASETQYF.

There are a few counts of this clonotype. This CDR3 reads CSVKGPESSYNEQFF. CDR3 DNA sequence: TGCAGCGTCAAGGGTCCGGAGAGCTCCTACAATGAGCAGTTCTTC. The chain is built from TRBV29-1 and TRBJ2-1; D unresolved. V was pared by 6 bases and J by 0 bases, with 15 bases between. The CDR3 runs to 15 residues. Germline assignment: CDR1 SQVTM and CDR2 ANQGSEA.

The chain combines TRBV25-1 with TRBJ1-2; D possibly corresponds to TRBD1 (5 bases). V gave up 6 bases and J gave up 6 bases, with 14 bases separating them. CDR3 length: 13 amino acids. Germline V gene data show CDR1 as MGHDK and CDR2 as SYGVNS. The CDR3 sequence: CASSAQGFHGYTF. CDR3 sequence (DNA): TGTGCCAGCAGCGCCCAGGGATTCCATGGCTACACCTTC.

The genes are TRBV27 and TRBJ1-2; D is uncertain. Germline CDR1 MNHEY, CDR2 SMNVEV (reference sequence). CDR3 length equals 14 residues. Trimming removed 3 bases at V and 4 bases at J, with 12 bases between. CDR3 amino acids: CASSFSPAGYGYTF. The DNA for the CDR3 is TGTGCCAGCAGTTTCTCCCCGGCAGGCTATGGCTACACCTTC.

The chain combines TRBV19 with TRBJ1-2; D unclear. The CDR3 is 13 amino acids. Germline assignment: CDR1 LNHDA and CDR2 SQIVND (reference sequence). V was trimmed by 3 bases and J by 7 bases, leaving 12 bases between them. The CDR3 DNA reads as TGTGCCAGTAGTATGGCCGGCGACGTTGGCTACACCTTC. Translated, it gives CASSMAGDVGYTF.

The rearrangement links TRBV5-1 to TRBJ2-5; 10 bases agree with TRBD2. The DNA end favors TRBJ2-7, so the J call may be wrong. CDR1 and CDR2 (germline): SGHRS, YFSETQ. CDR3 length: 15 amino acids. The CDR3 reads CASSLDGTSDNEQYF. CDR3 coding DNA: TGCGCCAGCAGCTTGGATGGGACTAGCGATAACGAGCAGTACTTC.

This clonotype was counted a few times. The chain employs TRBV12-5 and TRBJ1-5, with no clear D. Germline V lookup: CDR1 LGHNT, CDR2 FRNRAP. Between the trimmed V and J ends, which lost 3 bases and 1 base, there was a span of 10 bases. This CDR3 is 15 amino acids long. CDR3 sequence reads: CASGLPGVSNQPQHF. Here the CDR3 DNA reads TGTGCTAGTGGTTTACCGGGAGTAAGCAATCAGCCCCAGCATTTT.

This clonotype was seen a handful of times. The chain employs TRBV7-2 and TRBJ2-7; 9 nucleotides match TRBD1. Germline V lookup: CDR1 SGHTA, CDR2 FQGNSA. CDR3 length equals 14 residues. Trimming removed 2 bases from V and 5 bases from J; junction bases left unmatched: 4. The CDR3 DNA is TGTGCCAGCAGCTTAACAGGGGGCGGCAACGAGCAGTACTTC. Amino acid sequence: CASSLTGGGNEQYF. The variable domain in full, completed from reference TRBV7-2 and TRBJ2-7, reads GAGVSQSPSNKVTEKGKDVELRCDPISGHTALYWYRQSLGQGLEFLIYFQGNSAPDKSGLPSDRFSAERTGGSVSTLTIQRTQQEDSAVYLCASSLTGGGNEQYFGPGTRLTVT.

The rearrangement joins TRBV2 to TRBJ2-2, with D possibly being TRBD1 (5 bases). The CDR3 consists of 16 residues. V lost 4 bases and J 1 base, leaving 13 bases between the germline ends. Looked up from germline, CDR1 is SNHLY and CDR2 is FYNNEI. CDR3 residues: CASSGQGVGNTGELFF. As DNA, the CDR3 is TGTGCCAGCAGTGGGCAGGGTGTGGGGAACACCGGGGAGCTGTTTTTT.

This clonotype occurred a few times. The chain has TRBV25-1 and TRBJ2-2, with D uncertain. Germline V lookup: CDR1 MGHDK, CDR2 SYGVNS. Trimming stripped 3 bases from V and 5 bases from J, with 16 bases between. The CDR3 totals 16 residues. The CDR3 reads CASSEPKRESTGELFF. The CDR3 coding sequence is TGTGCCAGCAGTGAGCCTAAAAGGGAATCTACCGGGGAGCTGTTTTTT.

On this clonotype itself: The germline gene is not matched at one end of the junction; a read error may be the cause. The V call is TRBV7-6, the J call TRBJ1-4; D remains unclear. Germline lookup yields CDR1 SGHVS and CDR2 FNYEAQ. The CDR3 has 14 residues. The DNA for the CDR3 is TGTACCAGCAGCTTAGACTCCACTAATGAAAAACTGTTTTTT. It translates to CTSSLDSTNEKLFF.

This chain links TRBV6-1 with TRBJ1-5; D is possibly TRBD1 (6 bases). The CDR3 covers 14 residues. Trimming pared 8 bases from V and 5 bases from J, leaving 16 bases between. Germline assignment: CDR1 MNHNS and CDR2 SASEGT. The CDR3 DNA reads as TGTGCCAGCGGGCAACAGGGATCAGATCAGCCCCAGCATTTT. Amino acid sequence: CASGQQGSDQPQHF.

This sequence joins TRBV28 and TRBJ2-7, with 10 bases fitting TRBD2. In germline, CDR1 is MDHEN, CDR2 SYDVKM. Losses at the gene ends were 5 bases for V and 0 bases for J; bases not matched to a gene: 7. This CDR3 contains 16 residues. CDR3 region: CASSPVGLAASYEQYF. DNA of the CDR3: TGTGCCAGCAGTCCGGTTGGACTAGCGGCCTCCTACGAGCAGTACTTC.

Remarks on this clonotype: One base away lies a much larger clone, so this may be a sequencing read error. V is TRBV7-3 and J is TRBJ2-5; D is possibly TRBD2 (6 bases). The CDR3 has 15 amino acids. CDR1 and CDR2 (germline): SGHTA, FQGTGA. V lost 8 bases, J lost 5 bases, and 21 bases lay in between. CDR3 in DNA: TGTGCCAGCGGCCCACTAGGGACTTCGGGGGAGACCCAGTACTTC. This codes for CASGPLGTSGETQYF.

The gene calls are TRBV5-1 and TRBJ2-2; either TRBD1 or TRBD2 may supply D (5 bases each). This CDR3 contains 14 residues. The V and J ends lost 3 bases and 10 bases respectively, with 16 bases between them. Germline CDR1 reads SGHRS; CDR2 reads YFSETQ. The CDR3 spells CASSYGTATKELFF. As DNA, the CDR3 is TGCGCCAGCAGCTACGGGACGGCGACAAAGGAGCTGTTTTTT.

V and J are TRBV6-5 and TRBJ1-2; unclear D gene. CDR3 length: 13 residues. Trimming shortened V by 3 bases and J by 2 bases, and 7 bases separated the two germline ends. Germline CDR1 MNHEY, CDR2 SVGAGI. The CDR3 DNA reads TGTGCCAGCAGTTATTCACAGAACTATGGCTACACCTTC. Translating gives CASSYSQNYGYTF.

The chain uses TRBV5-1 and TRBJ2-7; the match to TRBD2 covers 7 bases. With V trimmed by 6 bases and J by 1 base, 13 bases remained unmatched. Germline V lookup: CDR1 SGHRS, CDR2 YFSETQ. The CDR3 loop spans 16 amino acids. The CDR3 protein is CASNEGSGKSSYEQYF. CDR3 DNA sequence: TGCGCCAGCAACGAGGGGAGCGGGAAAAGTTCCTACGAGCAGTACTTC.

CDR3: CASSKQGQGPDGYTF. The CDR3 nucleotides are TGTGCCAGCAGTAAACAGGGCCAAGGCCCGGATGGCTACACCTTC. The chain uses TRBV6-6 and TRBJ1-2; D is possibly TRBD1 (6 bases). Trimming took 5 bases from V and 6 from J, leaving 19 bases between them. Germline values: CDR1 MNHNY, CDR2 SVGAGI (reference sequence). There are 15 residues in the CDR3.

On this clonotype: The junction shows a germline mismatch at one end, possibly a read error. The J gene is TRBJ1-4, the V gene TRBV20-1; D remains ambiguous. CDR3 length: 15 residues. CDR1 and CDR2 (germline): DFQATT, SNEGSKA (reference sequence). CDR3 amino acids: CSARDGGKTNEELFF. DNA of the CDR3: TGCAGTGCTAGAGATGGCGGGAAAACTAATGAAGAACTGTTTTTT.

This rearrangement joins TRBV7-9 to TRBJ2-7; TRBD2 agrees at 11 bases. Trimming took 2 bases from V and 6 from J; bases not matched to a gene: 6. The length of the CDR3 is 15 residues. CDR1 and CDR2 (germline): SEHNR, FQNEAQ (reference sequence). In DNA form, the CDR3 reads TGTGCCAGCAGCTTATCTAGCGGGAGGCCCCCCGAGCAGTACTTC. It specifies CASSLSSGRPPEQYF.

The CDR3 region has the DNA TGTGCCAGCAGCTTAATGAGCAATCAGCCCCAGCATTTT. Protein sequence: CASSLMSNQPQHF. This chain joins TRBV7-2 and TRBJ1-5; no definite D call. This CDR3 has 13 residues. CDR1 and CDR2 from the germline V gene are SGHTA and FQGNSA. V was cut by 2 bases and J by 1 base, with 3 bases left in between.

This chain links TRBV20-1 with TRBJ2-7; the D gene is possibly TRBD2 (5 bases). The V and J ends lost 6 bases and 4 bases respectively, with 10 bases between them. Germline CDR1 and CDR2: DFQATT and SNEGSKA (reference sequence). There are 11 residues in the CDR3. The CDR3 DNA follows: TGCAGTGCGGTCGGGGAATACGAGCAGTACTTC. Amino acid sequence: CSAVGEYEQYF.

This clonotype appeared once. The gene calls are TRBV9 and TRBJ1-4; D is perhaps TRBD1 (5 bases). V lost 1 base and J 3 bases, leaving 22 bases between the germline ends. In germline, CDR1 is SGDLS, CDR2 YYNGEE. CDR3 length: 19 amino acids. CDR3 amino acids: CASSVNSLSGGASNEKLFF. CDR3 sequence (DNA): TGTGCCAGCAGCGTAAACTCTCTTTCAGGAGGGGCCTCTAATGAAAAACTGTTTTTT. The full variable domain, rest sourced from reference TRBV9 and TRBJ1-4, is DSGVTQTPKHLITATGQRVTLRCSPRSGDLSVYWYQQSLDQGLQFLIQYYNGEERAKGNILERFSAQQFPDLHSELNLSSLELGDSALYFCASSVNSLSGGASNEKLFFGSGTQLSVL.

The rearrangement links TRBV28 to TRBJ1-6; D remains ambiguous. CDR1 and CDR2 (germline): MDHEN, SYDVKM. There are 15 residues in the CDR3. V was cut by 1 base and J by 7 bases, with 11 bases left in between. CDR3 loop: CASSLSRPQNSPLHF. CDR3 coding DNA: TGTGCCAGCAGTTTATCCAGACCTCAAAATTCACCCCTCCACTTT.